The clone carrying this T cell receptor (beta chain) was picked up a small number of times. The sample belongs to a study of blood T cell repertoires in COVID-19. For the study at large: The analysed material was cDNA or gDNA that came from T cells, B-cell-depleted T cells, or PBMCs.

Germline V gene sequence: CDR1 MRHNA, CDR2 SNTAGT. The CDR3 loop spans 15 amino acids. Trimming shortened V by 0 bases and J by 10 bases, and 13 bases separated the two germline ends. Per the authors' pipeline: Estimation of nucleated cell counts was performed using reference gene primer amplification. Sequencing used immunoSEQ multiplex PCR; TCRdb keeps in-frame clones, though not all of them. V, J and clone size are taken as reported in that table, and D and trimming were inferred from the DNA itself. The sample includes about 66,000 clones, about four fifths of them seen just once. The rearrangement links TRBV6-4 to TRBJ1-6, with D hard to call. Sequencing was performed on peripheral blood. The source of this sequence is a human donor in a cohort sampled during active COVID-19. This CDR3 is CASSDSRVGWSPLHF. The CDR3 DNA reads TGTGCCAGCAGTGACTCGCGGGTAGGGTGGTCACCCCTCCACTTT.